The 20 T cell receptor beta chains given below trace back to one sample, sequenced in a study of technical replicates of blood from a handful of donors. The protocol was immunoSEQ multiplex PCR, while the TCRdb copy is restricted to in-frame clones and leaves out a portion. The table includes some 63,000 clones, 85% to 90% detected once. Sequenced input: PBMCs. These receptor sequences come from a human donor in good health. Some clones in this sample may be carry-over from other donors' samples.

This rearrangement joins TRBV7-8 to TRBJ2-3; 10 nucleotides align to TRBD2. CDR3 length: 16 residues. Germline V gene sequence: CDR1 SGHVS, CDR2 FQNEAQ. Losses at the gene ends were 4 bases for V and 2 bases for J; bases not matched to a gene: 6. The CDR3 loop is CASSWGLARTTDTQYF. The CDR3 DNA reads TGTGCCAGCAGCTGGGGACTAGCGCGAACCACAGATACGCAGTATTTT.

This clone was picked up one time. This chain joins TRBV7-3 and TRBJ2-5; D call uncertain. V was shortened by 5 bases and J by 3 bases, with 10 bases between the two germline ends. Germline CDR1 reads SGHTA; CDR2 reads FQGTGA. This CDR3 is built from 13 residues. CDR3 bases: TGTGCCAGCAGCCCGACGGGTAAAGAGACCCAGTACTTC. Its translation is CASSPTGKETQYF.

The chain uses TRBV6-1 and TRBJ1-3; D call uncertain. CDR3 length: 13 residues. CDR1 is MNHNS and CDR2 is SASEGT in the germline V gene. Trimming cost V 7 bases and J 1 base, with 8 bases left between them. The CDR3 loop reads CASTSPSGNTIYF. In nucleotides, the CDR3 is TGTGCCAGCACGTCCCCGTCTGGAAACACCATATATTTT.

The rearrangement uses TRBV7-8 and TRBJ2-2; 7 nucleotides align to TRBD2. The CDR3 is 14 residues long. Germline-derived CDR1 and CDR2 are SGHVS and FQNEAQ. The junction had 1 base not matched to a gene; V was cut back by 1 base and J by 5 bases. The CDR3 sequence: CASSLGGGTGELFF. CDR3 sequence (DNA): TGTGCCAGCAGCTTAGGGGGAGGGACCGGGGAGCTGTTTTTT.

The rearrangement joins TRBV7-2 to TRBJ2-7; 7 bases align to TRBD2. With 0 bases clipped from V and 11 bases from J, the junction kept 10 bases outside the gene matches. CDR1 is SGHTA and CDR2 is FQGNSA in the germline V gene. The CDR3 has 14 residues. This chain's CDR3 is CASSLAHRAGSEYF. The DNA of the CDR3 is TGTGCCAGCAGCTTAGCCCACAGAGCGGGGTCGGAGTACTTC.

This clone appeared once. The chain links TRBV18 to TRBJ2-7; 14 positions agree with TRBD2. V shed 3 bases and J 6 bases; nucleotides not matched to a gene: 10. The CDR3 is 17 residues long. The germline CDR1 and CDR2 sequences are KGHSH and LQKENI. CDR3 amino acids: CASSPGTSGRGSVEQYF. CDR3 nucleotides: TGTGCCAGCTCACCGGGGACTAGCGGGAGAGGGTCTGTCGAGCAGTACTTC.

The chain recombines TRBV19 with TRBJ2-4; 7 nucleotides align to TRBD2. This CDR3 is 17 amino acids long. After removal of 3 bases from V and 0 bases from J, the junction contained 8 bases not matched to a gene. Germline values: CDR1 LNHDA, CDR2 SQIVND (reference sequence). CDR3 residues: CASSIGTNSIAKNIQYF. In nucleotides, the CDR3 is TGTGCCAGTAGTATTGGGACTAACAGCATAGCCAAAAACATTCAGTACTTC.

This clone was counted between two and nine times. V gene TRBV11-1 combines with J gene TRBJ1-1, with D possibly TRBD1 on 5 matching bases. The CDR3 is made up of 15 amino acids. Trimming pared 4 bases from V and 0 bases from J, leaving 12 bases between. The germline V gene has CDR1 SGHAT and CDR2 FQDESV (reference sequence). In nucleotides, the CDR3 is TGTGCCAGCAGCTCCAAGGTCAGGGTGAACACTGAAGCTTTCTTT. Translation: CASSSKVRVNTEAFF. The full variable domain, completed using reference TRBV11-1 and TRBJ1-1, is EAEVAQSPRYKITEKSQAVAFWCDPISGHATLYWYRQILGQGPELLVQFQDESVVDDSQLPKDRFSAERLKGVDSTLKIQPAELGDSAMYLCASSSKVRVNTEAFFGQGTRLTVV.

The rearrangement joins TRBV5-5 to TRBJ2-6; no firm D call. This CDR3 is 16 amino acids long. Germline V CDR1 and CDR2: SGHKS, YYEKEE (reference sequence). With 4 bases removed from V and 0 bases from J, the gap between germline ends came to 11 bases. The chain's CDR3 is CASSALPSSGANVLTF. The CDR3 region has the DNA TGTGCCAGCAGCGCCTTACCGAGCTCTGGGGCCAACGTCCTGACTTTC.

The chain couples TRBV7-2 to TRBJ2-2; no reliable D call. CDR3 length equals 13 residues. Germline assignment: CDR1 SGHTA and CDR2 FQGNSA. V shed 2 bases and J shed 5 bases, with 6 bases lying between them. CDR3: CASSLPTTGELFF. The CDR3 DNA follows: TGTGCCAGCAGCTTACCGACAACCGGGGAGCTGTTTTTT.

DNA for the CDR3: TGTGCCAGTACTCCAGCAAGACGGGTCCAGCCCCAGCATTTT. Translating it yields CASTPARRVQPQHF. The chain links TRBV19 to TRBJ1-5; D not certain. Germline CDR1 LNHDA, CDR2 SQIVND (reference sequence). V lost 7 bases, J lost 7 bases, and 17 bases lay in between. The CDR3 spans 14 residues.

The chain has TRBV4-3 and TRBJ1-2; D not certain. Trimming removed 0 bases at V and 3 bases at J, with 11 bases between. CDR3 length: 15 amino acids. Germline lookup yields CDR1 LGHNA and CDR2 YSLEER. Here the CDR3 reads CASSQDPSQYYGYTF. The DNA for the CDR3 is TGCGCCAGCAGCCAAGATCCCTCACAATACTATGGCTACACCTTC.

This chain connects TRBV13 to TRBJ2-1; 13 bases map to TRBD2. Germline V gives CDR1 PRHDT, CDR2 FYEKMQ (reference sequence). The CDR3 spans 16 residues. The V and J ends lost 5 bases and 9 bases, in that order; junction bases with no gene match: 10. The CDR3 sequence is CASSPGTSGTPGEQFF. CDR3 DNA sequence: TGTGCCAGCAGCCCAGGGACTAGCGGGACCCCAGGTGAGCAGTTCTTC.

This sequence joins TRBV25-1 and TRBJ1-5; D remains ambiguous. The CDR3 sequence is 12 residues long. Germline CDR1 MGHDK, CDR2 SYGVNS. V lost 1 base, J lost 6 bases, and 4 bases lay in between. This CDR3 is CASSESGQPQHF. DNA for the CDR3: TGTGCCAGCAGTGAATCAGGTCAGCCCCAGCATTTT.

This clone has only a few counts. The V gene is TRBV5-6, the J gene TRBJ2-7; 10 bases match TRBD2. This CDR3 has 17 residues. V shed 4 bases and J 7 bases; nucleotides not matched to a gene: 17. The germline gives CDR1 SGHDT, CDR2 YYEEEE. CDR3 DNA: TGTGCCAGCAGCATCACTAGCGGGGATAGCCTTACGAGGGAGCAGTACTTC. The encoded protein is CASSITSGDSLTREQYF.

The CDR3 bases are TGTGCCAGCAGCGTGGACAGGGCGGGCACCGGGGAGCTGTTTTTT. Translating gives CASSVDRAGTGELFF. V gene TRBV9 combines with J gene TRBJ2-2; 8 positions agree with TRBD1. The V gene end was trimmed by 2 bases and the J gene end by 4 bases; junction bases not matched to a gene: 4. The CDR3 loop spans 15 amino acids. The V gene's germline CDR1 is SGDLS and CDR2 YYNGEE. Combining the CDR3 with reference TRBV9 and TRBJ2-2 gives the whole variable domain DSGVTQTPKHLITATGQRVTLRCSPRSGDLSVYWYQQSLDQGLQFLIQYYNGEERAKGNILERFSAQQFPDLHSELNLSSLELGDSALYFCASSVDRAGTGELFFGEGSRLTVL.

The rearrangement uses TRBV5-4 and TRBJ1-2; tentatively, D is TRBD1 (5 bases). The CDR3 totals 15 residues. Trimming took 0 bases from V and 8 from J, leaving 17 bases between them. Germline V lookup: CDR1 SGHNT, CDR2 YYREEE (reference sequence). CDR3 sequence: CASSLATGPLGGYTF. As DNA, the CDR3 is TGTGCCAGCAGCTTGGCTACAGGACCCCTAGGAGGCTACACCTTC.

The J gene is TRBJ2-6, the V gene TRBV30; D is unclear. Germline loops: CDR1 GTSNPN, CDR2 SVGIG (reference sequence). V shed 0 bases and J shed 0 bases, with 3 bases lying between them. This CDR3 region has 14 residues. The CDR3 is CAWSVNSGANVLTF. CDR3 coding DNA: TGTGCCTGGAGTGTTAACTCTGGGGCCAACGTCCTGACTTTC.

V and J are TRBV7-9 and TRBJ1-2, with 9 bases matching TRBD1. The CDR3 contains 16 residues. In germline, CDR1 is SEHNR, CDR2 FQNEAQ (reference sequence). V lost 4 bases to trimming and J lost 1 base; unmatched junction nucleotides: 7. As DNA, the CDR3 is TGTGCCAGCAGCTCCGCGACAGGGGGAGGTAACTATGGCTACACCTTC. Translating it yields CASSSATGGGNYGYTF.

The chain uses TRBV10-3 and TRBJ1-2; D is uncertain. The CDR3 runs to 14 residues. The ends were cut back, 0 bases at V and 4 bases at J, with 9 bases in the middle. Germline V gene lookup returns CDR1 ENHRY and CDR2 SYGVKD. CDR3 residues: CAISESTAFYGYTF. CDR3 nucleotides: TGTGCCATCAGTGAGTCGACTGCCTTCTATGGCTACACCTTC.